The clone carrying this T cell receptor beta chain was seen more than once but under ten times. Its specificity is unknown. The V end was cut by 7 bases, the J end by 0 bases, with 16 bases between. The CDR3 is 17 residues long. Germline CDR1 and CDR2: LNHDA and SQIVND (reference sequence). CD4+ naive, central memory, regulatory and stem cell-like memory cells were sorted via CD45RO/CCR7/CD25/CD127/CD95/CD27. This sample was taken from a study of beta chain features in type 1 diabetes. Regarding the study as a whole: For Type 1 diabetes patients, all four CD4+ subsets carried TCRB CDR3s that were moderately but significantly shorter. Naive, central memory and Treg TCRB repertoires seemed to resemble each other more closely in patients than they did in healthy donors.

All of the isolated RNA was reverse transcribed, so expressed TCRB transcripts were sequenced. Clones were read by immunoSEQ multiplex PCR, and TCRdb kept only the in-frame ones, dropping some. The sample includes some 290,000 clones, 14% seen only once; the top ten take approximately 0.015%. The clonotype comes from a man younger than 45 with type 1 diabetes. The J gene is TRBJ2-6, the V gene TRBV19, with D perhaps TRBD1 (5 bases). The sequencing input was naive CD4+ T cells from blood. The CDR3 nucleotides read TGTGCCAGTACCACGGCCGAAGACAGCTCTGGGGCCAACGTCCTGACTTTC. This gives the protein CASTTAEDSSGANVLTF.